This entry is about one T cell receptor beta chain. The antigen is undetermined. Three rounds of nested PCR, following a modified ARM-PCR protocol, produced the TCRbeta library. TCRdb re-derived calls from the multiplex PCR reads in MiXCR, one entry per CDR3 protein. The table lists around 120,000 distinct CDR3 sequences, 66% of them singletons. This specimen belongs to a study of tumor and adjacent non-tumor tissue in lung cancer. Study-wide findings and caveats: Normal lung showed higher cumulative top 100 clone frequency than tumor. Higher tumor TCR diversity was associated with shorter survival.

Germline CDR1 and CDR2: SGHTA and FQGTGA. V lost 0 bases to trimming and J lost 9 bases, with 17 bases between them. The length of the CDR3 is 15 residues. RNA was extracted from bulk tissue without any cell sorting. This chain connects TRBV7-3 to TRBJ1-2; D is ambiguous. This TCR came from a young man with non-small cell lung cancer. Specimen: lung tumor tissue. CDR3 bases: TGTGCCAGCAGCTTAACCGTCGGTGTCCTGGGTTGCTACACCTTC. Translated, it gives CASSLTVGVLGCYTF.